Sequencing of this T cell receptor (beta chain) was carried out in a study of blood T cell repertoires in COVID-19. Using immunoSEQ multiplex PCR, the repertoire was profiled, and TCRdb retains in-frame clones only, with some absent. In the table there are about 220,000 clones, approximately 84% of which are singletons. Trimming cost V 5 bases and J 0 bases; bases outside gene matches: 8. The CDR3 runs to 17 residues. Germline V lookup: CDR1 SGHRS, CDR2 YFSETQ. The chain carries TRBV5-1 and TRBJ2-6, with 7 bases matching TRBD1. Input material: peripheral blood. This TCR derives from a woman aged 25 to 39 who had recovered from COVID-19. The CDR3 region has the DNA TGCGCCAGCAGGGATTGGACAGGAGCCTCTGGGGCCAACGTCCTGACTTTC. The encoded protein is CASRDWTGASGANVLTF.